Below are 21 T cell receptor beta chains sequenced from a single sample in a study of blood T cell repertoires in COVID-19. Data came from immunoSEQ multiplex PCR; TCRdb stores just in-frame clones and leaves some out. This sample has under 250,000 clones, with roughly 80% found just once. The sample consisted of peripheral blood. These receptors all come from a woman aged 25 to 39 who had recovered from COVID-19.

The CDR3 DNA sequence: TGTGCCAGTAGTAGGGGGACTAGTGGGTCCGGGGAGCTGTTTTTT. Translated: CASSRGTSGSGELFF. The V call is TRBV19, the J call TRBJ2-2, with 8 positions matching TRBD2. V was pared by 4 bases and J by 6 bases, with 7 bases of the junction left unmatched. Per the germline V gene, CDR1 is LNHDA and CDR2 is SQIVND (reference sequence). This CDR3 comprises 15 residues.

V gene TRBV11-2 combines with J gene TRBJ1-1; D is perhaps TRBD1 (6 bases). Trimming removed 0 bases from V and 4 bases from J, with 18 bases in between. The CDR3 contains 17 residues. CDR1 is SGHAT, CDR2 FQNNGV, per germline. The CDR3 nucleotides read TGTGCCAGCAGCTTAGATCTGTCCCGGGGGGCAAGCACTGAAGCTTTCTTT. Its translation: CASSLDLSRGASTEAFF.

This sequence joins TRBV9 and TRBJ2-3, with D maybe TRBD2 (7 bases). Germline CDR1 and CDR2: SGDLS and YYNGEE. Trimming removed 3 bases at V and 2 bases at J, with 16 bases between. CDR3 length: 16 amino acids. CDR3 DNA sequence: TGTGCCAGCAGCGGAAGAGGGGGGGACGCCACAGATACGCAGTATTTT. Protein: CASSGRGGDATDTQYF.

V is TRBV21-1 and J is TRBJ2-2; the table's D call of TRBD2 was not tested on the DNA. TRBV21-1 is shown as a pseudogene. The CDR3 runs to 14 residues. The CDR3 coding sequence is TGTGCCAGCAGCAAATTGAGAGGTTCCGGGGAGCTGTTTTTT. Amino acid sequence: CASSKLRGSGELFF.

V usage is TRBV7-6 and J usage is TRBJ1-2; D is perhaps TRBD1 (6 bases). Trimming stripped 2 bases from V and 6 bases from J, with 19 bases between. The germline V gene has CDR1 SGHVS and CDR2 FNYEAQ. This CDR3 is 16 amino acids long. As DNA, the CDR3 is TGTGCCAGCAGCTTATGGTTGGGCAGGGGCACGGATGGCTACACCTTC. Translated: CASSLWLGRGTDGYTF.

J is TRBJ2-3 and V is TRBV6-5; D is uncertain. Looked up from germline, CDR1 is MNHEY and CDR2 is SVGAGI. The CDR3 sequence is 15 residues long. V lost 0 bases, J lost 2 bases, and 9 bases lay in between. The CDR3 nucleotides are TGTGCCAGCAGTTACTCGTCACGGTACACAGATACGCAGTATTTT. It encodes CASSYSSRYTDTQYF.

The count of this clone is one. The rearrangement uses TRBV3-1 (or the pseudogene TRBV3-2) and TRBJ2-7; 11 bases match TRBD2. The CDR3 covers 17 residues. After removal of 2 bases from V and 2 bases from J, the junction contained 8 bases not matched to a gene. The V gene's germline CDR1 is LGHDT and CDR2 YNNKEL (reference sequence). The CDR3 region has the DNA TGTGCCAGCAGCCAACCTAGCGGGAGGCCAAATCCCTACGAGCAGTACTTC. This codes for CASSQPSGRPNPYEQYF.

Regarding this clone: This CDR3 is also generated by other DNA sequences in the sample. The chain combines TRBV5-1 with TRBJ2-5, with D uncertain. CDR1 and CDR2 from the germline V gene are SGHRS and YFSETQ. Trimming stripped 0 bases from V and 3 bases from J, with 9 bases between. The CDR3 has 14 residues. The CDR3 sequence: CASSLGPSEETQYF. The CDR3 region has the DNA TGCGCCAGCAGCTTGGGACCAAGCGAAGAGACCCAGTACTTC.

The V gene is TRBV11-2, the J gene TRBJ1-1; the D is unclear. The V gene's germline CDR1 is SGHAT and CDR2 FQNNGV. With 3 bases removed from V and 6 bases from J, the gap between germline ends came to 14 bases. This CDR3 comprises 14 residues. In nucleotides, the CDR3 is TGTGCCAGCAGCTTTGAGGGCGCGAAACCTGAAGCTTTCTTT. As protein: CASSFEGAKPEAFF.

The chain uses TRBV24-1 and TRBJ2-1, with TRBD2 identical over 10 bases. The V gene's germline CDR1 is KGHDR and CDR2 SFDVKD. This CDR3 region has 16 residues. The trim removed 4 bases at V and 6 bases at J, leaving 8 bases unmatched. As DNA, the CDR3 is TGTGCCACCAGTGACCCGTTAGCGGGAGGTCCCAATGAGCAGTTCTTC. This codes for CATSDPLAGGPNEQFF.

As to this clone: Distinct nucleotide sequences in the sample also encode this CDR3. The rearrangement uses TRBV5-1 and TRBJ2-1; possible D gene TRBD2, 5 bases. CDR1 SGHRS and CDR2 YFSETQ come from the germline V gene. Deletions cut 4 bases from V and 8 bases from J, with 16 bases between. CDR3 length equals 14 residues. This chain's CDR3 is CASSPQGMEDEQFF. The DNA of the CDR3 is TGCGCCAGCAGCCCCCAAGGGATGGAGGATGAGCAGTTCTTC.

The genes are TRBV30 and TRBJ1-5; D is undetermined. With 2 bases removed from V and 0 bases from J, the gap between germline ends came to 20 bases. This CDR3 contains 18 residues. Looked up from germline, CDR1 is GTSNPN and CDR2 is SVGIG (reference sequence). Here the CDR3 DNA reads TGTGCCTGGAGTTCTACCCGGACTACCCTGGGTAGCAATCAGCCCCAGCATTTT. Its protein product is CAWSSTRTTLGSNQPQHF.

The J gene is TRBJ2-5, the V gene TRBV25-1, with TRBD2 matching over 9 bases. Germline-derived CDR1 and CDR2 are MGHDK and SYGVNS. V dropped 4 bases and J dropped 3; count of bases not matched to a gene: 6. The CDR3 runs 15 residues. CDR3 sequence: CASSGLASGEETQYF. CDR3 bases: TGTGCCAGCAGTGGGCTCGCTAGCGGGGAAGAGACCCAGTACTTC. Using reference TRBV25-1 and TRBJ2-5 for the parts outside the CDR3, the full variable domain is EADIYQTPRYLVIGTGKKITLECSQTMGHDKMYWYQQDPGMELHLIHYSYGVNSTEKGDLSSESTVSRIRTEHFPLTLESARPSHTSQYLCASSGLASGEETQYFGPGTRLLVL.

Concerning this clone: Other DNA sequences in this sample translate to the same CDR3. This chain connects TRBV28 to TRBJ2-7, with D uncertain. The germline V gene has CDR1 MDHEN and CDR2 SYDVKM. There are 11 residues in the CDR3. V was pared by 3 bases and J by 7 bases, with 7 bases between. The CDR3 spells CASSLSGEQYF. The CDR3 bases are TGTGCCAGCAGTTTGTCGGGTGAGCAGTACTTC.

This sequence joins TRBV19 and TRBJ2-5; perhaps TRBD1 as D (6 bases). This CDR3 region has 15 residues. CDR1 and CDR2 from the germline V gene are LNHDA and SQIVND (reference sequence). The V end was cut by 4 bases, the J end by 5 bases, with 17 bases between. Written as DNA, the CDR3 is TGTGCCAGTAGTACTGGGGACACCCTCGGGGAGACCCAGTACTTC. It codes for CASSTGDTLGETQYF. Together with reference TRBV19 and TRBJ2-5, the CDR3 gives the full variable domain: DGGITQSPKYLFRKEGQNVTLSCEQNLNHDAMYWYRQDPGQGLRLIYYSQIVNDFQKGDIAEGYSVSREKKESFPLTVTSAQKNPTAFYLCASSTGDTLGETQYFGPGTRLLVL.

This clone appeared once. The CDR3 coding sequence is TGTGCCAGCAGCCGCGGGTCTAGCGGGAGGGCCTACAATGAGCAGTTCTTC. This codes for CASSRGSSGRAYNEQFF. The chain is built from TRBV6-4 and TRBJ2-1, with TRBD2 identical over 12 bases. The CDR3 sequence is 17 residues long. The J segment lost 2 bases and the V segment lost 6 bases, leaving 8 bases of the junction unmatched. Germline CDR1 reads MRHNA; CDR2 reads SNTAGT.

The chain links TRBV6-5 to TRBJ1-2; D might be TRBD1 (5 bases). Trimming left V 5 bases short and J 1 base short, with 11 bases between. The germline CDR1 and CDR2 sequences are MNHEY and SVGAGI. This CDR3 region has 14 residues. As DNA, the CDR3 is TGTGCCAGCAGTCTGCGACAGCTTAACTATGGCTACACCTTC. Translation gives CASSLRQLNYGYTF.

V is TRBV19 and J is TRBJ2-1; TRBD1 might be the D (5 bases). Trimming took 6 bases from V and 4 from J, leaving 16 bases between them. The CDR3 is made up of 15 amino acids. CDR1 LNHDA and CDR2 SQIVND come from the germline V gene (reference sequence). Here the CDR3 reads CASRAGLRQYNEQFF. CDR3 sequence (DNA): TGTGCCAGTAGGGCAGGGCTTCGTCAGTACAATGAGCAGTTCTTC.

This clone came up many times. V is TRBV7-9 and J is TRBJ2-5; the D gene is possibly TRBD1 (6 bases). Germline V lookup: CDR1 SEHNR, CDR2 FQNEAQ (reference sequence). The CDR3 totals 15 residues. Trimming took off 0 bases at V and 5 bases at J, with 13 bases between the two ends. For the CDR3, the DNA is TGTGCCAGCAGCTTAGCCGTAGCAGGGGCGGAGACCCAGTACTTC. Residues: CASSLAVAGAETQYF. Complete variable domain (other parts from reference TRBV7-9 and TRBJ2-5): DTGVSQNPRHKITKRGQNVTFRCDPISEHNRLYWYRQTLGQGPEFLTYFQNEAQLEKSRLLSDRFSAERPKGSFSTLEIQRTEQGDSAMYLCASSLAVAGAETQYFGPGTRLLVL.

The chain uses TRBV30 and TRBJ2-7, with D possibly being TRBD1 (5 bases). Trimming removed 2 bases from V and 1 base from J, with 6 bases in between. The germline gives CDR1 GTSNPN, CDR2 SVGIG (reference sequence). The length of the CDR3 is 12 residues. CDR3 DNA: TGTGCCTGGAGTAAGGGGTCCTACGAGCAGTACTTC. Protein sequence: CAWSKGSYEQYF.

This clone has only one observation. This chain links TRBV2 with TRBJ1-2; no definite D call. CDR1 SNHLY and CDR2 FYNNEI come from the germline V gene. V shed 3 bases and J shed 8 bases, with 10 bases lying between them. The CDR3 covers 12 residues. CDR3 sequence: CASSDLTTGYTF. In DNA form, the CDR3 reads TGTGCCAGCAGTGACCTCACTACCGGCTACACCTTC.